This passage covers 20 T cell receptor beta chains from one sample sequenced in a study of T cell responses to AZD1222 COVID-19 vaccine. Clones were sequenced by immunoSEQ multiplex PCR, and TCRdb holds only the in-frame ones, with some missing. The repertoire includes about 99,000 clones, around 90% of them detected once, and about 2.9% sits in the top ten. The source was peripheral blood, collected on day 0 of AZD1222 vaccination. The origin of the receptors is an adult in good health.

The V call is TRBV7-9, the J call TRBJ1-4; D unresolved. Germline V lookup: CDR1 SEHNR, CDR2 FQNEAQ (reference sequence). Between the trimmed V and J ends, which lost 5 bases and 4 bases, there was a span of 8 bases. The CDR3 length is 13 residues. CDR3 nucleotides: TGTGCCAGCAGCCCCGACCATAATGAAAAACTGTTTTTT. It translates to CASSPDHNEKLFF.

Written as DNA, the CDR3 is TGTGCCAGCAGTTTAGGTTCGACAGGGGGAACTGAAGCTTTCTTT. The encoded protein is CASSLGSTGGTEAFF. V gene TRBV27 combines with J gene TRBJ1-1, with 9 positions matching TRBD1. The CDR3 totals 15 residues. V lost 2 bases to trimming and J lost 5 bases; unmatched junction nucleotides: 6. CDR1 is MNHEY, CDR2 SMNVEV, per germline (reference sequence).

This clone appeared once. This chain uses TRBV18 with TRBJ2-3; possible D gene TRBD1, 6 bases. Trimming removed 0 bases at V and 1 base at J, with 14 bases between. CDR3 length: 17 residues. Germline-derived CDR1 and CDR2 are KGHSH and LQKENI. The CDR3 protein is CASSPPVRGPGTDTQYF. The CDR3 DNA sequence: TGTGCCAGCTCACCACCGGTCAGGGGCCCGGGCACAGATACGCAGTATTTT. Complete variable domain (other parts from reference TRBV18 and TRBJ2-3): NAGVMQNPRHLVRRRGQEARLRCSPMKGHSHVYWYRQLPEEGLKFMVYLQKENIIDESGMPKERFSAEFPKEGPSILRIQQVVRGDSAAYFCASSPPVRGPGTDTQYFGPGTRLTVL.

The rearrangement joins TRBV15 to TRBJ1-4; 7 bases match TRBD1. Germline CDR1 and CDR2: LNHNV and YYDKDF (reference sequence). CDR3 length equals 15 residues. Unmatched junction bases numbered 3, after V lost 3 bases and J lost 2 bases. The CDR3: CATSSPGGTNEKLFF. In nucleotides, the CDR3 is TGTGCCACCAGCAGCCCAGGGGGGACTAATGAAAAACTGTTTTTT.

The chain carries TRBV5-1 and TRBJ2-5, with D hard to call. This CDR3 contains 13 residues. The V gene's germline CDR1 is SGHRS and CDR2 YFSETQ. Trimming removed 4 bases at V and 2 bases at J, with 9 bases between. CDR3 sequence reads: CASSTAPQETQYF. The CDR3 DNA sequence: TGCGCCAGCAGCACCGCCCCACAAGAGACCCAGTACTTC. The complete variable domain, with remaining parts taken from reference TRBV5-1 and TRBJ2-5, reads KAGVTQTPRYLIKTRGQQVTLSCSPISGHRSVSWYQQTPGQGLQFLFEYFSETQRNKGNFPGRFSGRQFSNSRSEMNVSTLELGDSALYLCASSTAPQETQYFGPGTRLLVL.

The chain links TRBV11-2 to TRBJ2-1; D unresolved. CDR1 is SGHAT and CDR2 is FQNNGV in the germline V gene. V was cut by 5 bases and J by 7 bases, with 3 bases left in between. This CDR3 comprises 10 residues. The CDR3 region has the DNA TGTGCCAGCAGCACGAATGAGCAGTTCTTC. It translates to CASSTNEQFF.

The J gene is TRBJ1-1, the V gene TRBV18; TRBD1 might be the D (5 bases). There are 16 residues in the CDR3. With 3 bases removed from V and 0 bases from J, the gap between germline ends came to 14 bases. Germline V lookup: CDR1 KGHSH, CDR2 LQKENI. In DNA form, the CDR3 reads TGTGCCAGCTCACCGGGACGGGCCTTATTGAACACTGAAGCTTTCTTT. It encodes CASSPGRALLNTEAFF.

V gene TRBV4-3 combines with J gene TRBJ1-2, with D possibly TRBD1 on 6 matching bases. Between the trimmed V and J ends, which lost 3 bases and 5 bases, there was a span of 13 bases. Germline values: CDR1 LGHNA, CDR2 YSLEER. CDR3 length: 14 amino acids. CDR3 loop: CASSHTGREYGYTF. The CDR3 DNA reads TGCGCCAGCAGCCATACAGGGCGGGAGTATGGCTACACCTTC.

This clone was picked up one time. V and J are TRBV4-1 and TRBJ2-2; 10 bases align to TRBD2. This CDR3 comprises 15 residues. The germline V gene has CDR1 MGHRA and CDR2 YSYEKL. The trim removed 2 bases at V and 3 bases at J, leaving 0 bases unmatched. CDR3 loop: CASSQLAGDTGELFF. Written as DNA, the CDR3 is TGCGCCAGCAGCCAACTAGCGGGGGACACCGGGGAGCTGTTTTTT.

This clone was found a few times. The gene calls are TRBV5-3 and TRBJ2-4; the match to TRBD2 covers 14 bases. TRBV5-3 is an ORF; its function is uncertain. CDR3 length equals 20 residues. With 0 bases clipped from V and 1 base from J, the junction kept 9 bases outside the gene matches. The CDR3 nucleotides are TGTGCCAGAAGCTTGGCCCGACTAGCGGGAGGGCCGGTGGCCAAAAACATTCAGTACTTC. Translating gives CARSLARLAGGPVAKNIQYF.

This chain connects TRBV6-2 or TRBV6-3 to TRBJ1-2; maybe TRBD1 (5 bases). The germline gives CDR1 MNHEY, CDR2 SVGEGT. V was cut by 3 bases and J by 2 bases, with 22 bases left in between. This CDR3 has 18 residues. The CDR3, as DNA: TGTGCCAGCAGTTATAAGAGGTCGGGACGGATACCAAACTATGGCTACACCTTC. It yields the protein CASSYKRSGRIPNYGYTF.

In this sample, this clone turned up once. The gene calls are TRBV18 and TRBJ2-3; maybe TRBD1 (6 bases). The CDR3 contains 14 residues. The V gene lost 4 bases and the J gene lost 5 bases, with 13 bases spanning the gap. Germline assignment: CDR1 KGHSH and CDR2 LQKENI. CDR3 nucleotide sequence: TGTGCCAGCTCACTGTCAGGGGAAGGAGATACGCAGTATTTT. Amino acid sequence: CASSLSGEGDTQYF.

The chain employs TRBV30 and TRBJ2-7, with D perhaps matching TRBD1 or TRBD2 (5 bases each). Germline V lookup: CDR1 GTSNPN, CDR2 SVGIG (reference sequence). CDR3 length: 14 residues. Trimming left V 5 bases short and J 2 bases short, with 16 bases between. CDR3 in DNA: TGTGCCTGGGCCCCGGCGAAGGGACCCTACGAGCAGTACGTC. As protein: CAWAPAKGPYEQYV.

The chain is built from TRBV11-2 and TRBJ2-1; TRBD2 agrees at 11 bases. V was clipped by 5 bases and J by 7 bases; unmatched bases: 10. The CDR3 runs to 16 residues. CDR1 is SGHAT and CDR2 is FQNNGV in the germline V gene. The CDR3 sequence: CASSPLVAGGLNEQFF. The CDR3 nucleotides read TGTGCCAGCAGCCCCCTCGTAGCGGGGGGGCTAAATGAGCAGTTCTTC.

Notes on this clone: A read error may account for a junction end that differs from germline. The V and J genes are TRBV5-1 and TRBJ2-1, with TRBD2 matching 14 bases. The CDR3 covers 17 residues. Germline V gives CDR1 SGHRS, CDR2 YFSETQ. This chain's CDR3 is CASSWGLAGERYNEQFF. The DNA for the CDR3 is TGTGCCAGCAGCTGGGGACTAGCGGGAGAGAGGTACAATGAGCAGTTCTTC.

The chain couples TRBV6-5 to TRBJ2-1, with 7 bases that match TRBD2. Losses at the gene ends were 6 bases for V and 1 base for J; bases not matched to a gene: 6. Germline V gene lookup returns CDR1 MNHEY and CDR2 SVGAGI. The CDR3 runs 15 residues. CDR3 residues: CASRASGTSYNEQFF. CDR3 nucleotide sequence: TGTGCCAGCAGAGCAAGCGGGACGTCCTACAATGAGCAGTTCTTC.

This chain uses TRBV6-7 with TRBJ1-2, with 10 bases matching TRBD1. TRBV6-7 is labeled an ORF, and its function is uncertain. The trim removed 6 bases at V and 2 bases at J, leaving 9 bases unmatched. The CDR3 totals 16 residues. The CDR3 reads CASSCYRQGANYGYTF. The CDR3 DNA sequence: TGTGCCAGCAGCTGCTATCGACAGGGGGCGAACTATGGCTACACCTTC.

This clone was counted once. The DNA for the CDR3 is TGTGCCAGCAGTTACAGGGGTTACGCGACCCAGTACTTC. Encoded protein: CASSYRGYATQYF. The rearrangement links TRBV5-4 to TRBJ2-5; 7 nucleotides match TRBD1. CDR3 length equals 13 residues. From germline, CDR1 is SGHNT and CDR2 YYREEE (reference sequence). Germline trimming cut 5 bases from V and 7 bases from J; bases unmatched to any gene: 8.

The rearrangement links TRBV4-2 to TRBJ1-1; maybe TRBD1 (5 bases). The CDR3 is 17 amino acids. V was cut by 4 bases and J by 0 bases, with 18 bases left in between. Germline V CDR1 and CDR2: LGHNA, YNFKEQ. The CDR3 region has the DNA TGTGCCAGCAGCCCCAGAGGGAAGGGGCGAATGAACACTGAAGCTTTCTTT. It yields the protein CASSPRGKGRMNTEAFF.

The gene calls are TRBV7-8 and TRBJ1-4; weak D call: TRBD1 (6 bases). The CDR3 is 15 residues long. V lost 5 bases and J lost 10, with 20 bases in between. CDR1 SGHVS and CDR2 FQNEAQ come from the germline V gene. The CDR3 sequence is CASSIRQDKSVKLFF. CDR3 bases: TGTGCCAGCAGCATCCGACAGGATAAAAGTGTAAAACTGTTTTTT.